This paragraph covers one T cell receptor beta chain sequence. CDR3 length: 13 amino acids. The ends lost 10 bases at V and 5 bases at J; junction bases unmatched: 5. Germline V gives CDR1 LNHDA, CDR2 SQIVND (reference sequence). TCRdb's table, derived via immunoSEQ multiplex PCR, lists solely in-frame clones and lacks some. The data show about 220,000 clones, about 80% seen once. The sample originates from a study of blood T cell repertoires in COVID-19. Study details: Sites across the United States, Italy and Spain contributed samples from acute and convalescent COVID-19.

Those enrolled, adults aged roughly 18 to 95 years, came from some 25 US areas. This sequence was found in a woman aged 40 to 49 who had been exposed to COVID-19. What was sequenced was PBMCs or T cells enriched from blood (not recorded which). J is TRBJ2-4 and V is TRBV19, with 10 positions matching TRBD1. The CDR3 reads CATRDRGQNIQYF. The CDR3, as DNA: TGTGCCACCAGGGACAGGGGCCAAAACATTCAGTACTTC.